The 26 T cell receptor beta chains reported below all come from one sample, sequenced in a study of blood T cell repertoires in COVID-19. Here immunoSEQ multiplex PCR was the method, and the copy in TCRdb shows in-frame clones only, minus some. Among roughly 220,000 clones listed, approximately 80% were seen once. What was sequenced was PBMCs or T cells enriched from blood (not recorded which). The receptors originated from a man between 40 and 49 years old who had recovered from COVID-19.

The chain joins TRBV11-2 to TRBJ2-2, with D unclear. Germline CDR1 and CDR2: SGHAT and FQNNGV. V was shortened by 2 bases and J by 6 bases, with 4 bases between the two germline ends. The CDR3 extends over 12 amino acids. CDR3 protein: CASSLISGELFF. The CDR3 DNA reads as TGTGCCAGCAGCTTAATCTCCGGGGAGCTGTTTTTT. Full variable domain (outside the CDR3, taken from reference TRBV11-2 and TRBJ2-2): EAGVAQSPRYKIIEKRQSVAFWCNPISGHATLYWYQQILGQGPKLLIQFQNNGVVDDSQLPKDRFSAERLKGVDSTLKIQPAKLEDSAVYLCASSLISGELFFGEGSRLTVL.

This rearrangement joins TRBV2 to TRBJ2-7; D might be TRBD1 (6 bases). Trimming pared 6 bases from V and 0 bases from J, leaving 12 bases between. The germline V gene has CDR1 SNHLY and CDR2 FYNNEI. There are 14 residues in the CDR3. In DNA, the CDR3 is TGTGCCAGCAGAGCCGGGACATACTCCTACGAGCAGTACTTC. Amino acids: CASRAGTYSYEQYF. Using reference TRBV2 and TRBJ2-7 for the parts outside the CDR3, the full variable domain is EPEVTQTPSHQVTQMGQEVILRCVPISNHLYFYWYRQILGQKVEFLVSFYNNEISEKSEIFDDQFSVERPDGSNFTLKIRSTKLEDSAMYFCASRAGTYSYEQYFGPGTRLTVT.

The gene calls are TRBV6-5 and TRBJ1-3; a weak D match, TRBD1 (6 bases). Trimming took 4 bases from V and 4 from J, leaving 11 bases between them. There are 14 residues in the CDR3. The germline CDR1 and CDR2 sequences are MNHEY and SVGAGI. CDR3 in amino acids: CASSSRDNGNTIYF. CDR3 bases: TGTGCCAGCAGTTCCCGGGACAACGGAAACACCATATATTTT.

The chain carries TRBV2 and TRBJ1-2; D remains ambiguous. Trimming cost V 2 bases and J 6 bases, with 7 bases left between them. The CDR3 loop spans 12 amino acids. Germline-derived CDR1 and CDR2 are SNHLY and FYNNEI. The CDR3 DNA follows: TGTGCCAGCAGTGAACAGGAAGATGGCTACACCTTC. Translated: CASSEQEDGYTF. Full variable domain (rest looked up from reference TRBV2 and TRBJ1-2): EPEVTQTPSHQVTQMGQEVILRCVPISNHLYFYWYRQILGQKVEFLVSFYNNEISEKSEIFDDQFSVERPDGSNFTLKIRSTKLEDSAMYFCASSEQEDGYTFGSGTRLTVV.

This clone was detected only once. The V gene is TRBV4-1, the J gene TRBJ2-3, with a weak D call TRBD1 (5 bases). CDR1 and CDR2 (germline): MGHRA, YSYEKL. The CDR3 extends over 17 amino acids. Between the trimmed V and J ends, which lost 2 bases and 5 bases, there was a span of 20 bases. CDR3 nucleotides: TGCGCCAGCAGCCAATCAGTTTGGGCAGGGTCAGGAGATACGCAGTATTTT. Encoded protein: CASSQSVWAGSGDTQYF.

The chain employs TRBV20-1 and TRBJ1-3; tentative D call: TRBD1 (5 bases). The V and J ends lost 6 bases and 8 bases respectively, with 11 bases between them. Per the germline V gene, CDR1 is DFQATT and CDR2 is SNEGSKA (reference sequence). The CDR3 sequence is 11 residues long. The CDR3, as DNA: TGCAGTGCGTGGGGAGGGGACACCATATATTTT. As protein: CSAWGGDTIYF.

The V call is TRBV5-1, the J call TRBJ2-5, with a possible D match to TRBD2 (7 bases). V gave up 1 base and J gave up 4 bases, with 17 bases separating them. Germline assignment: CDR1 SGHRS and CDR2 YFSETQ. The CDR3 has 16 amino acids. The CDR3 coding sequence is TGCGCCAGCAGCTTGCAGGCCGGGGGGCGAGGAGAGACCCAGTACTTC. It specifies CASSLQAGGRGETQYF.

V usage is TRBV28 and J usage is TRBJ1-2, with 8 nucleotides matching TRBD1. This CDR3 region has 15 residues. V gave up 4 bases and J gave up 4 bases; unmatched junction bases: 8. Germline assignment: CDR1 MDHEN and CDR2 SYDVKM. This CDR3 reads CASSSPDRVGYGYTF. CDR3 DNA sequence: TGTGCCAGCAGTTCCCCGGACAGGGTGGGCTATGGCTACACCTTC.

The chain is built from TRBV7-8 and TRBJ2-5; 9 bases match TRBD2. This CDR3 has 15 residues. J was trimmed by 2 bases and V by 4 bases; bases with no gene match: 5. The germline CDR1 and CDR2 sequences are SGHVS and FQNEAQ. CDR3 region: CASSSTSGDQETQYF. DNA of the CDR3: TGTGCCAGCAGCTCGACTAGCGGAGATCAAGAGACCCAGTACTTC.

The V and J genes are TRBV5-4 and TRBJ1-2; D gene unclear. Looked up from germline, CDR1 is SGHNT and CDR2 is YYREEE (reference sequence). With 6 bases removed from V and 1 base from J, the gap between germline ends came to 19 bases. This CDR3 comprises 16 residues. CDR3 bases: TGTGCCAGCACCTTCCGCGGGCGGCGGATTAACTATGGCTACACCTTC. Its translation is CASTFRGRRINYGYTF.

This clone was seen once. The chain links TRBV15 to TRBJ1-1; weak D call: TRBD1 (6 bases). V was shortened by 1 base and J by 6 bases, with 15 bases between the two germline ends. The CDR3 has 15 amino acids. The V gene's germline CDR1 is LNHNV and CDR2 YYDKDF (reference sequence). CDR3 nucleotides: TGTGCCACCAGCAGAGCCTCGGGGGGGCATGCTGAAGCTTTCTTT. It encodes CATSRASGGHAEAFF.

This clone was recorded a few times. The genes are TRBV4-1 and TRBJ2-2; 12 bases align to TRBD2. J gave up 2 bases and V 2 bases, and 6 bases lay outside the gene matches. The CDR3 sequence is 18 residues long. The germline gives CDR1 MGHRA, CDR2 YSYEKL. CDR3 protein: CASSQLPLAGGNTGELFF. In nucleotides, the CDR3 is TGCGCCAGCAGCCAACTTCCACTAGCGGGGGGCAACACCGGGGAGCTGTTTTTT.

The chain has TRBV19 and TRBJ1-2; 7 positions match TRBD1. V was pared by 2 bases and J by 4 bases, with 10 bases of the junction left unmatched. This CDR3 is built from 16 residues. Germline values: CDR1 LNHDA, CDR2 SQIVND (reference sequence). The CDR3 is CASSIPRDSILYGYTF. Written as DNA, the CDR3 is TGTGCCAGTAGTATACCCCGGGACAGCATCCTCTATGGCTACACCTTC.

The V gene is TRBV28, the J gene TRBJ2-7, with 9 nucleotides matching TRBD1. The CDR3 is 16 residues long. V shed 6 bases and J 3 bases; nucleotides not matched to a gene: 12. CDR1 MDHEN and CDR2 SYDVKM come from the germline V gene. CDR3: CASSPPGQGVVYEQYF. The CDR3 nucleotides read TGTGCCAGCAGCCCACCGGGACAGGGCGTCGTCTACGAGCAGTACTTC.

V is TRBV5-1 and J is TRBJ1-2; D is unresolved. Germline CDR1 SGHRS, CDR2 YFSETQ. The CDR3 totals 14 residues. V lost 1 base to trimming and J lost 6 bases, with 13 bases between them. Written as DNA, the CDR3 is TGCGCCAGCAGCTTGTTTGCCACCGGGGATGGCTACACCTTC. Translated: CASSLFATGDGYTF.

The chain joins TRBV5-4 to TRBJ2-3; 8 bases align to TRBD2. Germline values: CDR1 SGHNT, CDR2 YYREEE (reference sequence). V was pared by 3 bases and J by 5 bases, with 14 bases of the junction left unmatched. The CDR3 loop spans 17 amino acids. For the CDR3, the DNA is TGTGCCAGCAGCTCCCCGATGGGTAGCGGGGTGGGAGATACGCAGTATTTT. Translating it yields CASSSPMGSGVGDTQYF. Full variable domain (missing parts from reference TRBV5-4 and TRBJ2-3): ETGVTQSPTHLIKTRGQQVTLRCSSQSGHNTVSWYQQALGQGPQFIFQYYREEENGRGNFPPRFSGLQFPNYSSELNVNALELDDSALYLCASSSPMGSGVGDTQYFGPGTRLTVL.

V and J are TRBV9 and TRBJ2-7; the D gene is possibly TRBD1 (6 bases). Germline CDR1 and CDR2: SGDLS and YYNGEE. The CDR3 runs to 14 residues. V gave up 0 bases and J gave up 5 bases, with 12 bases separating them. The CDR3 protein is CASSVEAGDDEQYF. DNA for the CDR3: TGTGCCAGCAGCGTAGAGGCAGGGGATGACGAGCAGTACTTC.

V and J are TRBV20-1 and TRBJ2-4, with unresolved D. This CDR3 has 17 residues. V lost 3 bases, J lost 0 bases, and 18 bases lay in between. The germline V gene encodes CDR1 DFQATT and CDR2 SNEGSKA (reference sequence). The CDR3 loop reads CSASVAGARLAKNIQYF. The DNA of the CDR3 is TGCAGTGCTAGTGTCGCAGGCGCCCGATTAGCCAAAAACATTCAGTACTTC.

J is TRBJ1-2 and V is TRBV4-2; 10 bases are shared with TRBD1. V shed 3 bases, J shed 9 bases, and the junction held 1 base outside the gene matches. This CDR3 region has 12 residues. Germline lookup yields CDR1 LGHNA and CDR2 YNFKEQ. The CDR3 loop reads CASSQDRGSYTF. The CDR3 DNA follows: TGTGCCAGCAGCCAGGACAGGGGGAGCTACACCTTC.

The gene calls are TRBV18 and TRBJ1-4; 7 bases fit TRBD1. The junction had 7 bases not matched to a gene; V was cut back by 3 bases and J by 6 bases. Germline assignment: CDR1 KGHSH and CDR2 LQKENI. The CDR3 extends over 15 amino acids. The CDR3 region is CASSPSGGSYEKLFF. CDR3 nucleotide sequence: TGTGCCAGCTCACCTTCAGGGGGATCATATGAAAAACTGTTTTTT. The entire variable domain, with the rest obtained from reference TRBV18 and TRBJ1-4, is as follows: NAGVMQNPRHLVRRRGQEARLRCSPMKGHSHVYWYRQLPEEGLKFMVYLQKENIIDESGMPKERFSAEFPKEGPSILRIQQVVRGDSAAYFCASSPSGGSYEKLFFGSGTQLSVL.

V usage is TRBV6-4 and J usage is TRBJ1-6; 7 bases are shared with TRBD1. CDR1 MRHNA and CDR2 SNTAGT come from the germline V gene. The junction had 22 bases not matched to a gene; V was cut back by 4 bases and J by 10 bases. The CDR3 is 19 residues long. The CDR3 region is CASSARDSLSPSTESPLHF. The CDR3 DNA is TGTGCCAGCAGTGCCCGGGACAGCCTCTCACCTTCCACCGAATCACCCCTCCACTTT.

The CDR3 DNA reads as TGTGCCAGCAGCCCCCGGACTAGCGGGAGACGCACAGATACGCAGTATTTT. It yields the protein CASSPRTSGRRTDTQYF. V usage is TRBV7-8 and J usage is TRBJ2-3; 13 nucleotides agree with TRBD2. Germline V gives CDR1 SGHVS, CDR2 FQNEAQ. The junction had 6 bases not matched to a gene; V was cut back by 5 bases and J by 1 base. The length of the CDR3 is 17 residues. The full variable domain, rest sourced from reference TRBV7-8 and TRBJ2-3, is GAGVSQSPRYKVAKRGQDVALRCDPISGHVSLFWYQQALGQGPEFLTYFQNEAQLDKSGLPSDRFFAERPEGSVSTLKIQRTQQEDSAVYLCASSPRTSGRRTDTQYFGPGTRLTVL.

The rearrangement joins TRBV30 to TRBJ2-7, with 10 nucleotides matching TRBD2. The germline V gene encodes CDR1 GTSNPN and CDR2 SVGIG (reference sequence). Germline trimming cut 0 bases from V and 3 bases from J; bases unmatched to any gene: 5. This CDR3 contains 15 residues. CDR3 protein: CAWSVGLAGGYEQYF. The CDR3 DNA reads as TGTGCCTGGAGTGTTGGGTTAGCGGGAGGCTACGAGCAGTACTTC.

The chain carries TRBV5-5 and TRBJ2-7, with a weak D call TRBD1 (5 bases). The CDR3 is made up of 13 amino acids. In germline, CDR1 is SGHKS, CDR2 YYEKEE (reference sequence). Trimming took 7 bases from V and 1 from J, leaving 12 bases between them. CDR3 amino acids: CASVRQPSYEQYF. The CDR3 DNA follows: TGTGCCAGCGTAAGACAGCCATCCTACGAGCAGTACTTC. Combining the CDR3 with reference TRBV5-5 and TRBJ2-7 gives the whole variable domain DAGVTQSPTHLIKTRGQQVTLRCSPISGHKSVSWYQQVLGQGPQFIFQYYEKEERGRGNFPDRFSARQFPNYSSELNVNALLLGDSALYLCASVRQPSYEQYFGPGTRLTVT.

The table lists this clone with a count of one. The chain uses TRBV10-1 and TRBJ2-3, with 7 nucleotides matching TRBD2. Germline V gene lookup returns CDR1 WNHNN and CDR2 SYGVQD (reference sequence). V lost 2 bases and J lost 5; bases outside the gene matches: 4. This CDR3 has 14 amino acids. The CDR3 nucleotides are TGCGCCAGCAGTGAGCCTGGACTAGGAGATACGCAGTATTTT. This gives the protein CASSEPGLGDTQYF.

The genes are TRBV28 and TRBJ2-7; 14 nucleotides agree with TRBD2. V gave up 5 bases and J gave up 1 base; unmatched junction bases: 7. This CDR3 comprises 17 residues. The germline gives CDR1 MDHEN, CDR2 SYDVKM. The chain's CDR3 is CASSLGTSGSGSYEQYF. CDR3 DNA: TGTGCCAGCAGTCTGGGGACTAGCGGGAGTGGGTCCTACGAGCAGTACTTC.